The sample holds many counts of the clone carrying this T cell receptor beta chain. Its specificity is unknown. These data belong to a study of T cells after yellow fever vaccination. Study-level results: The bulk population could contribute abundant contaminating clonotypes to FACS-sorted repertoires.

A universal primer site and UMIs were added as TCR cDNA was made by 5'RACE template switching. TCRdb reanalysed the 5' RACE reads using MiXCR and keeps one entry per CDR3 protein. Of over 110,000 distinct CDR3 sequences in the sample, more than 6% were seen once. This CDR3 is 14 amino acids long. Germline V gives CDR1 GTSNPN, CDR2 SVGIG (reference sequence). Unmatched junction bases numbered 4, after V lost 2 bases and J lost 2 bases. This rearrangement joins TRBV30 to TRBJ2-7; 9 bases line up with TRBD1. The material sequenced was CD4+ T cells sorted from PBMCs, taken 5 days after the yellow fever booster vaccination. This TCR derives from a man under 40 who received the YFV17D yellow fever vaccine. The CDR3 DNA is TGTGCCTGGAGTCTACAGGGGGCTACCTACGAGCAGTACTTC. Protein product: CAWSLQGATYEQYF.